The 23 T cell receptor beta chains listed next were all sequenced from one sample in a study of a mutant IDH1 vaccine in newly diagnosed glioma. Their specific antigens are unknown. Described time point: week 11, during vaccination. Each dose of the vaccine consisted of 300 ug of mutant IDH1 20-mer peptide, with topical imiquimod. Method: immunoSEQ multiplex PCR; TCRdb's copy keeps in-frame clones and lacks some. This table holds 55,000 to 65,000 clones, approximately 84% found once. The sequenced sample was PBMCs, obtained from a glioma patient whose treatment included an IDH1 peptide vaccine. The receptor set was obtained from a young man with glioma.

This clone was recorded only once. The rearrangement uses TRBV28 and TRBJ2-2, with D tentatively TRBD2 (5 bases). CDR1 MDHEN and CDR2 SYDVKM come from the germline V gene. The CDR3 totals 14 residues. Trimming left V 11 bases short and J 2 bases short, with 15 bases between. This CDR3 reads CACGPSPNTGELFF. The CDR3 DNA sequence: TGTGCCTGCGGGCCTTCTCCAAACACCGGGGAGCTGTTTTTT. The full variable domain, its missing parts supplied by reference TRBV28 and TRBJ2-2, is DVKVTQSSRYLVKRTGEKVFLECVQDMDHENMFWYRQDPGLGLRLIYFSYDVKMKEKGDIPEGYSVSREKKERFSLILESASTNQTSMYLCACGPSPNTGELFFGEGSRLTVL.

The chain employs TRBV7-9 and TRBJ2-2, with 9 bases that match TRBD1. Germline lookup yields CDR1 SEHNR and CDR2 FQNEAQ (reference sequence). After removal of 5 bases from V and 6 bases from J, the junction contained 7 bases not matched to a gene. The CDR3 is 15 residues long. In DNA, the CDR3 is TGTGCCAGCAGCCGTACAGGGGGCGCGTCCGGGGAGCTGTTTTTT. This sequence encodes CASSRTGGASGELFF.

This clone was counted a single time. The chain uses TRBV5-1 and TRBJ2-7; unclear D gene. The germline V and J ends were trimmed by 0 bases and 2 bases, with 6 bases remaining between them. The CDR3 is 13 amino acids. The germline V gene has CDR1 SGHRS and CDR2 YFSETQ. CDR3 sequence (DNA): TGCGCCAGCAGCTTGGGGCTTACCTACGAGCAGTACTTC. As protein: CASSLGLTYEQYF. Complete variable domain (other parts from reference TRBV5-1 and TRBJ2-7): KAGVTQTPRYLIKTRGQQVTLSCSPISGHRSVSWYQQTPGQGLQFLFEYFSETQRNKGNFPGRFSGRQFSNSRSEMNVSTLELGDSALYLCASSLGLTYEQYFGPGTRLTVT.

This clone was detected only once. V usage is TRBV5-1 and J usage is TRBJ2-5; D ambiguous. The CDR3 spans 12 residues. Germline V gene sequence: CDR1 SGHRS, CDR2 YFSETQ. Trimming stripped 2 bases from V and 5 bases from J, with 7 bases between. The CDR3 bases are TGCGCCAGCAGCTTAGAAGGGGAGACCCAGTACTTC. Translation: CASSLEGETQYF.

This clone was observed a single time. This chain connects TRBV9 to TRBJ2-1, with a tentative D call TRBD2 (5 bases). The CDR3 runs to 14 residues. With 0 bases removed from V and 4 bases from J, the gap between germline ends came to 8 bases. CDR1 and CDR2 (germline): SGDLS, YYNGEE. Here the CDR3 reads CASSVGGQYNEQFF. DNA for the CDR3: TGTGCCAGCAGCGTAGGAGGGCAGTACAATGAGCAGTTCTTC.

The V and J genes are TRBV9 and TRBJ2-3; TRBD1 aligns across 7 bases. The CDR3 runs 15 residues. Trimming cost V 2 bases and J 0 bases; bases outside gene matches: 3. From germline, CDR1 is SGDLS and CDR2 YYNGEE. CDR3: CASSVTGRSTDTQYF. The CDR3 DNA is TGTGCCAGCAGCGTGACAGGGCGAAGCACAGATACGCAGTATTTT.

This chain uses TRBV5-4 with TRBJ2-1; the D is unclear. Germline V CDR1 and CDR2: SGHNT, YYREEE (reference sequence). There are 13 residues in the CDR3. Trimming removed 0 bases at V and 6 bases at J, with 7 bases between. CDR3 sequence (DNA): TGTGCCAGCAGCTTGGGTTTTGGCAATGAGCAGTTCTTC. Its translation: CASSLGFGNEQFF.

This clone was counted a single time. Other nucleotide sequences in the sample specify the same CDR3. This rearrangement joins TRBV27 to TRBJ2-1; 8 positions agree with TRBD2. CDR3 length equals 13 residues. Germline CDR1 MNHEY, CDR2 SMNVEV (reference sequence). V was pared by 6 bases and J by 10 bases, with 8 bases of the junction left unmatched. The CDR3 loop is CASSFGLAGEQFF. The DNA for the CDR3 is TGTGCCAGCAGCTTTGGGTTAGCGGGGGAGCAGTTCTTC.

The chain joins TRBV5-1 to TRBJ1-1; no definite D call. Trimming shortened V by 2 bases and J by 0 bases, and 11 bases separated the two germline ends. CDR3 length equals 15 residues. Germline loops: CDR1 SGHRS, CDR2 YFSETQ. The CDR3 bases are TGCGCCAGCAGCTTAGAAAAGCTGGTGAACACTGAAGCTTTCTTT. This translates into CASSLEKLVNTEAFF.

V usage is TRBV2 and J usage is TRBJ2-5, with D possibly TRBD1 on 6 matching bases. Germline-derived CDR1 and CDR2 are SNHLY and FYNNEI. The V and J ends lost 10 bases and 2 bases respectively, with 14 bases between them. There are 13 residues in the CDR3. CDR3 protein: CAKGQLRQETQYF. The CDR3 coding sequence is TGTGCCAAAGGACAGCTACGGCAAGAGACCCAGTACTTC.

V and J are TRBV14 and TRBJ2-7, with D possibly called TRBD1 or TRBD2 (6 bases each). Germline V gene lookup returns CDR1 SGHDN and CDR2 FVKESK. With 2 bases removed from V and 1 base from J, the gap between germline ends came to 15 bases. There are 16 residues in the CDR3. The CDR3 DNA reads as TGTGCCAGCAGCCAAAGCCCGGGGGCGACGTCCTACGAGCAGTACTTC. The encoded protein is CASSQSPGATSYEQYF.

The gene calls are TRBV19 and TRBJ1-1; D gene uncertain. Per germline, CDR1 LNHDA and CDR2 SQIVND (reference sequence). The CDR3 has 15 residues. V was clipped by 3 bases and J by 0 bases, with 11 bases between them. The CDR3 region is CASSIPGALNTEAFF. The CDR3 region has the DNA TGTGCCAGTAGTATCCCCGGAGCATTGAACACTGAAGCTTTCTTT. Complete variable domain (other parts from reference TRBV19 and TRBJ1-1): DGGITQSPKYLFRKEGQNVTLSCEQNLNHDAMYWYRQDPGQGLRLIYYSQIVNDFQKGDIAEGYSVSREKKESFPLTVTSAQKNPTAFYLCASSIPGALNTEAFFGQGTRLTVV.

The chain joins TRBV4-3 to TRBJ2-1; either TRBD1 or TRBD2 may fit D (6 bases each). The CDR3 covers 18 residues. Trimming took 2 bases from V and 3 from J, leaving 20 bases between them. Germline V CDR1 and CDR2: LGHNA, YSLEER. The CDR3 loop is CASSQQPGASGLYNEQFF. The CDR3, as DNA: TGCGCCAGCAGCCAACAGCCGGGGGCAAGCGGGCTCTACAATGAGCAGTTCTTC.

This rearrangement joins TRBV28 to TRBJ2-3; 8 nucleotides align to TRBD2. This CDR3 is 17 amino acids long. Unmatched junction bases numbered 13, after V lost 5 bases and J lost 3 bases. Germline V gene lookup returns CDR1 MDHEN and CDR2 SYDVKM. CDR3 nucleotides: TGTGCCAGCAGTAGCCCCCGGGGGGGGGCAGGAACAGATACGCAGTATTTT. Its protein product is CASSSPRGGAGTDTQYF.

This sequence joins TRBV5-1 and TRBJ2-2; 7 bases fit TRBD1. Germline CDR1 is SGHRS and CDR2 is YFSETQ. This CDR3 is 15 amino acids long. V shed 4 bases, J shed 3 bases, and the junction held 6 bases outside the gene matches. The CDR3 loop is CASSRDRVDTGELFF. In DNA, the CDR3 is TGCGCCAGCAGCCGGGACAGAGTAGACACCGGGGAGCTGTTTTTT. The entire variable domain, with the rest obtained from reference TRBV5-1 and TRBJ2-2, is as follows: KAGVTQTPRYLIKTRGQQVTLSCSPISGHRSVSWYQQTPGQGLQFLFEYFSETQRNKGNFPGRFSGRQFSNSRSEMNVSTLELGDSALYLCASSRDRVDTGELFFGEGSRLTVL.

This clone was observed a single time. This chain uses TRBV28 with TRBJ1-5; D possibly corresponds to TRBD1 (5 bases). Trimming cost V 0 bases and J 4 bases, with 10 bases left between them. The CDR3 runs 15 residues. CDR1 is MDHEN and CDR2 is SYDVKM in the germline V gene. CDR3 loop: CASSLWTVVNQPQHF. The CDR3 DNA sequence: TGTGCCAGCAGTTTATGGACAGTAGTAAATCAGCCCCAGCATTTT. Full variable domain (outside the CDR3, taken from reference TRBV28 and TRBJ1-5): DVKVTQSSRYLVKRTGEKVFLECVQDMDHENMFWYRQDPGLGLRLIYFSYDVKMKEKGDIPEGYSVSREKKERFSLILESASTNQTSMYLCASSLWTVVNQPQHFGDGTRLSIL.

This CDR3 is CASSLRDGTEAFF. In DNA form, the CDR3 reads TGTGCCAGCAGCTTAAGGGACGGCACTGAAGCTTTCTTT. The V call is TRBV7-2, the J call TRBJ1-1; D may be TRBD1 (5 bases). Looked up from germline, CDR1 is SGHTA and CDR2 is FQGNSA. CDR3 length: 13 residues. V shed 2 bases and J shed 4 bases, with 8 bases lying between them.

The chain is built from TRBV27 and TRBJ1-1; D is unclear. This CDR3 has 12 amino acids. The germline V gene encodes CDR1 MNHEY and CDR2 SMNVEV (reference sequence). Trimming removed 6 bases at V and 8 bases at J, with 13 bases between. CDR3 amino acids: CASSYRGSEAFF. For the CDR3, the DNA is TGTGCCAGCAGCTACCGAGGGAGCGAAGCTTTCTTT.

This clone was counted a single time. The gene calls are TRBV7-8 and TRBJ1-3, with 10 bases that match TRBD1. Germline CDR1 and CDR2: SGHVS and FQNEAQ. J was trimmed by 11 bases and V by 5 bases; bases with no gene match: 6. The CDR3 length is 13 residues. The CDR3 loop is CASSVGTGAAIYF. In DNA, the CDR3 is TGTGCCAGCAGCGTCGGGACAGGGGCTGCCATATATTTT.

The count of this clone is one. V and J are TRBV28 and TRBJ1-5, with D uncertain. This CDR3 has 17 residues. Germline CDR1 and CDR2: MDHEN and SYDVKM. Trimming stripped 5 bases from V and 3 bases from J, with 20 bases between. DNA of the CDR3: TGTGCCAGCAGTCCACCTGGGCAGGCGGGAAACAATCAGCCCCAGCATTTT. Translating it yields CASSPPGQAGNNQPQHF.

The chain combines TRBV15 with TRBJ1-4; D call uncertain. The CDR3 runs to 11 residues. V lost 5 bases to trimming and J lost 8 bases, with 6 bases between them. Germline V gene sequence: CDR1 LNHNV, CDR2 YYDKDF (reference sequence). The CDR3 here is CATSLAEKLFF. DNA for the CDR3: TGTGCCACCAGCTTAGCCGAAAAACTGTTTTTT. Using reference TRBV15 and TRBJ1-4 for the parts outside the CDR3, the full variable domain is DAMVIQNPRYQVTQFGKPVTLSCSQTLNHNVMYWYQQKSSQAPKLLFHYYDKDFNNEADTPDNFQSRRPNTSFCFLDIRSPGLGDTAMYLCATSLAEKLFFGSGTQLSVL.

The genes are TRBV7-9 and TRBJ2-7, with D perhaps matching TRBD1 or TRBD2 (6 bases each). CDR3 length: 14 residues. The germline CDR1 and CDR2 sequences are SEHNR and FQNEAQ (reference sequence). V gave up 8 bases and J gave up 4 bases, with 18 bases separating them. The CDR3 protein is CASSSPGARYEQYF. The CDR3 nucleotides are TGTGCCAGCTCCTCCCCGGGGGCGCGATACGAGCAGTACTTC. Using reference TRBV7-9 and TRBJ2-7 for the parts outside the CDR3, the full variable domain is DTGVSQNPRHKITKRGQNVTFRCDPISEHNRLYWYRQTLGQGPEFLTYFQNEAQLEKSRLLSDRFSAERPKGSFSTLEIQRTEQGDSAMYLCASSSPGARYEQYFGPGTRLTVT.

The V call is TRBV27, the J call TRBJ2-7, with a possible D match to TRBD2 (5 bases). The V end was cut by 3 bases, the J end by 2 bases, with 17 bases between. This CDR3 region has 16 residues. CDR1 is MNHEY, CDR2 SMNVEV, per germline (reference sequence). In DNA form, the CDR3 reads TGTGCCAGCAGTTTCTCTTGGGGAGTCACCCCCTACGAGCAGTACTTC. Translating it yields CASSFSWGVTPYEQYF.